This TCR beta chain emerged from a study of prognosis after radiotherapy for stage I lung cancer. Amplification of TCR beta CDR3 from genomic DNA used two-round multiplex PCR. The first PCR round targeted every TRBV and TRBJ gene with specific primers. MiXCR, run by TCRdb on the multiplex PCR reads, gives a single entry per CDR3 protein. The table shows about 59,000 distinct CDR3 sequences, with around a quarter occurring only once. The germline CDR1 and CDR2 sequences are MNHNS and SASEGT. The CDR3 runs 11 residues. The V gene lost 7 bases and the J gene lost 2 bases, with 4 bases spanning the gap. The sample holds many counts of this clonotype.

This clonotype was obtained from a donor aged 50 or older with non-small cell lung cancer. The V and J genes are TRBV6-1 and TRBJ2-3; D is undetermined. The sequencing here drew on PBMCs, taken before or after stereotactic body radiation therapy (not recorded which). CDR3 coding DNA: TGTGCCAGCAAATTCACAGATACGCAGTATTTT. This translates into CASKFTDTQYF.